The clone carrying this TCR beta chain rates as medium-sized. TCRdb called the PCR reads again in MiXCR, with one record for every CDR3 protein. In the table there are 15,000 to 20,000 distinct CDR3 sequences, 40% to 60% of which are singletons. This record belongs to a study of tumor-infiltrating lymphocytes in oesophageal squamous cell carcinoma. The CDR3 is 13 amino acids. V dropped 4 bases and J dropped 5; count of bases not matched to a gene: 6. Germline CDR1 and CDR2: SGHRS and YFSETQ. This receptor was obtained from a male donor with esophageal squamous cell carcinoma. Source material: esophageal tumor tissue. V usage is TRBV5-1 and J usage is TRBJ2-7, with 7 bases matching TRBD1. DNA for the CDR3: TGCGCCAGCAGCCTGACAGGGTCCGACGAGCAGTACTTC. Its translation: CASSLTGSDEQYF.